Listed below are T cell receptor beta chains from one sample, sequenced in a study of human T cells and chemical hapten exposure. One entry per CDR3 protein, called by TCRdb with MiXCR from the RACE reads. The sample has about 42,000 distinct CDR3 sequences, around 8.9% seen once; the top ten hold approximately 16%. The material sequenced was whole blood, taken in connection with sensitization to the hapten diphenylcyclopropenone (DPC). Receptors were obtained from a woman in her thirties or forties with alopecia areata. Some clones in this sample may be carry-over from other donors' samples. CDR3s include the opening cysteine and the closing phenylalanine or tryptophan. D genes are given only for firm matches. Clone size is stated in some rows and not others, as once, few, many or a class when expanded.

j_call	v_call	d_call	clone_size	cdr3_length	cdr3_aa	cdr3_nt
TRBJ2-3	TRBV10-3	-	-	13	CAISPRGVDTQYF	TGTGCCATCAGCCCCAGGGGCGTAGATACGCAGTATTTT
TRBJ2-1	TRBV5-6	TRBD2	many	16	CASSLAGTSNPDEQFF	TGTGCCAGCAGCTTGGCTGGGACTAGCAATCCCGATGAGCAGTTCTTC
TRBJ1-5	TRBV28	-	-	11	CASSLAAPQHF	TGTGCCAGCAGTTTGGCGGCGCCCCAGCATTTT
TRBJ1-6	TRBV28	TRBD1	few	13	CASGGQNNSPLHF	TGTGCCAGCGGGGGACAGAATAATTCACCCCTCCACTTT
TRBJ2-5	TRBV20-1	TRBD1	many	17	CSARVGDSALYQETQYF	TGCAGTGCTAGAGTAGGGGACAGCGCTTTGTACCAAGAGACCCAGTACTTC
TRBJ2-3	TRBV7-2	-	many	15	CASSSGGEGTDTQYF	TGTGCCAGCAGCTCGGGGGGCGAAGGCACAGATACGCAGTATTTT
TRBJ2-1	TRBV5-5	-	few	14	CASTSLMGAHEQFF	TGTGCCAGCACCTCGCTGATGGGGGCCCATGAGCAGTTCTTC
TRBJ2-3	TRBV3-1	TRBD2	many	17	CASSLVGTSQDGGTQYF	TGTGCCAGCAGCCTCGTAGGGACTAGCCAGGATGGTGGTACGCAGTATTTT
TRBJ2-1	TRBV9	-	many	13	CASSLSLNNEQFF	TGTGCCAGCAGCCTATCCCTCAACAATGAGCAGTTCTTC
TRBJ2-5	TRBV12-3/TRBV12-4	-	many	11	CASSFEETQYF	TGTGCCAGCAGTTTCGAAGAGACCCAGTACTTC
TRBJ2-3	TRBV30	-	many	14	CAWTEEGSTDTQYF	TGTGCCTGGACTGAGGAAGGGAGCACAGATACGCAGTATTTT
TRBJ1-1	TRBV20-1	-	many	14	CSARGGGLNTEAFF	TGCAGTGCTAGAGGAGGGGGGCTCAACACTGAAGCTTTCTTT
TRBJ1-2	TRBV7-2	-	many	14	CASSLGSRLYGYTF	TGTGCCAGCAGCTTAGGGTCACGACTTTATGGCTACACCTTC
TRBJ1-4	TRBV2	-	many	12	CASRPTNEKLFF	TGTGCCAGCAGACCAACTAATGAAAAACTGTTTTTT
TRBJ2-3	TRBV5-1	-	many	10	CASSGLTQYF	TGCGCCAGCAGCGGACTAACGCAGTATTTT
TRBJ2-1	TRBV7-8	TRBD1	few	15	CASSPDRASYNEQFF	TGTGCCAGCAGCCCCGACAGGGCATCCTACAATGAGCAGTTCTTC
TRBJ1-5	TRBV2	-	many	12	CASSEGVQPQHF	TGTGCCAGCAGTGAAGGAGTACAGCCCCAGCATTTT
TRBJ1-2	TRBV5-5	-	few	15	CASSLLLTDHGGYTF	TGTGCCAGCAGCTTGCTGCTGACAGACCATGGAGGCTACACCTTC
TRBJ2-7	TRBV6-5	-	-	11	CASSYLSEQYF	TGTGCCAGCAGTTACCTGAGCGAGCAGTACTTC
TRBJ1-1	TRBV27	TRBD1	-	13	CASNQGTGYEAFF	TGTGCCAGCAATCAAGGGACAGGGTATGAAGCTTTCTTT
TRBJ2-2	TRBV20-1	-	few	13	CSAREANTGELFF	TGCAGTGCTAGAGAGGCTAACACCGGGGAGCTGTTTTTT
TRBJ2-3	TRBV29-1	TRBD1	medium-sized	15	CSVEAVRGRTDTQYF	TGCAGCGTTGAAGCCGTCAGGGGGCGCACAGATACGCAGTATTTT
TRBJ1-4	TRBV4-1	TRBD1	many	15	CASSPRDRGNEKLFF	TGCGCCAGCAGCCCAAGGGACAGGGGGAATGAAAAACTGTTTTTT